This T cell receptor beta chain appears in the sequencing data of a study of cytomegalovirus exposure and HLA in healthy donors (dated by TCRdb to 2017 to 2019). Regarding the complete study: An earlier analysis of approximately 640 of the donors reported about 290 Gb of sequence data and 100 million to 130 million unique TCR beta sequences from 150 million to 200 million T cells. About 280 gigabases of sequencing data and approximately 85 million unique TCR sequences were included in an early release covering roughly 700 HLA-typed donors. Among the roughly 430 genotyped donors, 81% belonged to the genetic ancestry cluster associated with self-reported Caucasian donors. The aim of the study was to test whether cataloging public T cell receptors could identify signatures of past pathogen exposure. Using immunosequencing, the study profiled T cell repertoires from roughly 650 subjects and related those repertoires to cytomegalovirus serostatus. Along with the approximately 700-subject first cohort, a separate validation cohort of 120 different subjects was used. To predict cytomegalovirus infection status, the study combined high-throughput TCR immunosequencing, statistical association of individual TCRs with disease status, and machine learning. A later analysis re-analyzed previously published TCR beta repertoires from 550 to 700 donors and added high-resolution HLA genotyping to study TCR occurrence patterns. The later analysis used no new phenotypic data to find candidate immune exposures, relying instead on TCR beta sequences and their occurrence across donors. To decide whether each TCR beta V gene segment behaved as functional or pseudogenic, an earlier analysis of some 600 of the donors relied on high-throughput TCR beta sequencing. Alongside the repertoire data, information on donor age, sex, ethnicity and CMV serostatus was compiled. In a later genetic analysis, genome-wide SNP genotypes for about 55% of the 666 donors were used, and that subset was treated as a discovery cohort. All discovery cohort repertoires had been generated using a single sequencing platform. Class I and class II HLA loci were covered by the typing at four-digit resolution. The number of typed donors differed by locus: roughly 620-630 for A, B, C, DRB1 and DQB1; 500 to 550 for DQA1; approximately 600 for DPA1; and roughly 450 for DPB1. Four or five DR-DQ haplotypes were handled as single units for association and clustering because linkage in the cohort was strong. Among about 410 genotyped donors of the cohort, an average of around 250,000 unique TCR beta nucleotide sequences was sequenced per donor, of which approximately 19% were non-productive. Broad study findings and their caveats: HLA typing was unavailable for some donors at each locus, so association tests used only the typed subset. In a later analysis, HLA-associated TCR beta chains were found to be more clonally expanded and to have lower generation probabilities than equally common non-associated chains. Some IMGT-functional V segments, including TRBV6-2 and TRBV6-3, could not be told apart with the 87-base-pair reads, so those segments were excluded. In a later genetic analysis, fewer N-insertions in productive TCRs were reported among donors in an Asian-associated ancestry cluster than the 666-donor mean. Only TCR beta chains were sequenced in this cohort, and the absence of alpha or paired-chain data limited detectable features. A further reported finding was that TCR beta sequences accurately predicted the HLA-A and HLA-B alleles for most subjects in the first cohort. In a later genetic analysis, a missense DCLRE1C variant was associated with V-gene and J-gene trimming of TCR beta chains, and the association was replicated in an independent cohort. An earlier analysis of some 590 of the donors showed that most TCR beta V segments appeared in productive rearrangements either about 87% or about 30% of the time, which broadly matched IMGT annotations. A few of the identified cytomegalovirus-associated TCR beta chains were confirmed in vitro to be specific for cytomegalovirus antigens. A cluster of highly shared sequence variants was judged likely to represent a technical artifact of the sequencing pipeline. In the study, around 150 TCR beta chains were listed as associated with cytomegalovirus. About 17 rarely observed V segments, including chromosome 9 orphons, were excluded from the earlier analysis of 550 to 700 of the donors because counts were too low. Linkage disequilibrium might explain the correlated functional status among segregating V segments, but an unknown experimental factor could not be excluded. Presence/absence analyses assumed roughly uniform sequencing depth across donors, an assumption that may not hold. In a later analysis, TCR association rates were found to vary across HLA loci, with the most associated TCRs seen for DRB1 alleles and the fewest for HLA-C alleles. At a false discovery rate of 0.05, a later analysis linked 16,951 TCR beta sequences to specific HLA alleles. According to a later analysis, most CMV-associated TCR beta chains appeared to be HLA-restricted, and the HLA associations seemed to be driven largely by CMV exposure. When HLA alleles, especially DR and DQ, strongly co-occurred, TCR associations were difficult to assign to individual alleles. The only immune exposure information available for the cohort was CMV serostatus. Across donors, most TCR sequences were observed very rarely, whereas some public TCRs were present in many individuals. According to the authors, the approach could potentially be generalized to other disease states and immunological phenotypes. Cytomegalovirus status was reported to be diagnosed by the classifier with high specificity and sensitivity in both the original and validation cohorts. According to a later analysis, parvovirus B19, influenza, CMV and Epstein-Barr virus appeared linked to several top co-occurrence clusters.

The cohort consisted of 650 to 850 healthy bone marrow donors. At the time of sampling, all cohort members were nominally healthy, though unrecorded immune exposures were likely present. The donor was CMV seronegative and belonged to the group of around 400 seronegative cohort members. A peripheral blood sample was collected from each donor, and TCR beta sequencing was performed on peripheral blood mononuclear cells. Genomic DNA extraction from the blood cell samples was performed with the Qiagen DNeasy Blood Extraction Kit. Receptor amplification or capture employed the immunoSEQ multiplex PCR assay. For the multiplex PCR, a mixture combining 60 forward primers for TCR Vbeta segments and 13 reverse primers for TCR Jbeta segments was used. Amplification of the CDR3 region of rearranged TCR beta genes was performed with a multiplex PCR assay on genomic DNA. The Illumina HiSeq System was used to sequence the amplified TCR beta libraries as 87-base-pair reads. The study's own analysis went as follows. A later analysis counted some 80 million unique TCR beta chains across the roughly 700 repertoires, and approximately 11 million of these chains were shared by at least two donors. To remove PCR and sequencing errors, raw reads were error-corrected and collapsed into unique sequences using a nearest-neighbor algorithm that merged closely related sequences. Alignment of CDR3 sequences to IMGT reference sequences was used to assign V, D and J gene segments. For a sequence to be retained, a match of at least six nucleotides to both a V gene segment and a J gene segment was required. Rearrangements were classified as productive when the CDR3 lacked stop codons and remained in frame with V and J, and all other rearrangements were classified as non-productive. Following IMGT convention, CDR3 was defined as the stretch from the second conserved V-encoded cysteine up to the conserved J-encoded phenylalanine. The earlier analysis of 500 to 600 of the donors excluded sequences that lacked an unambiguous match to a single V gene segment. In an earlier analysis of 587 of the donors, V segments were called functional above 56.7% productive rearrangements and were called segregating when the between-donor standard deviation exceeded 5%. To diagnose cytomegalovirus status from the catalog of TCR beta chain sequences, a statistical classification framework was built. In a later analysis, TCR nucleotide sequences were compared against IMGT/GENE-DB human TR gene sequences so that V and J genes could be assigned. A later analysis assigned CDR3 sequences and most-parsimonious VDJ recombination scenarios with the TCRdist pipeline. In a later analysis, each TCR beta chain was defined by its CDR3 amino acid sequence together with its V-gene family, and reads lacking a unique V-gene family were excluded. In a later analysis, approximately 640 highly shared, low-generation-probability nucleotide sequences were removed to address suspected cross-contamination and a sequencing artifact. In a later analysis, a clonal expansion index was calculated for each public chain from normalized within-repertoire ranks of inferred template counts. In a later analysis, generation probabilities were computed using a VDJ recombination model fitted to out-of-frame rearrangements, and the results were checked against IGoR. In a later analysis, TCR-TCR, TCR-HLA and TCR-CMV co-occurrence was scored with hypergeometric tests, and a repertoire-size bias correction was applied to TCR pairs. In a later analysis, false discovery rates were estimated by permuting HLA or CMV assignments 20 times. A later analysis grouped co-occurring TCRs with DBSCAN, adding TCRdist sequence similarity when clustering within HLA-allele-positive subsets. For co-occurrence clustering, repertoires with fewer than 30,000 or more than 120,000 public chains were excluded, along with five repertoires with anomalous nucleotide sharing. The clones in this table, taken by TCRdb from immuneACCESS, are in-frame only. Not every clone is retained; where verified, under half of the shortfall comes from an unresolved V gene, and the cause of the rest is unknown. V and J calls and clone size follow that table, whereas D and trimming were derived from the DNA. The sample profile shows roughly 120,000 clones; more than 80% of them were found once. The leading ten clones occupy 3.3% of the sample.

There are a few counts of this clone. This clone's antigen is unknown. Base qualities were left out, and no much larger clone turns up one base away. Germline trimming: 3 bases from V, 1 base from J; junction bases outside gene matches: 2. There are 14 amino acids in the CDR3, from cysteine to phenylalanine inclusive. Only the CDR3 DNA stays, 42 bases, in frame from base 1. Taken from the germline V gene, the CDR1 and CDR2 loops are SGHRS and YFSETQ. The sample taken for sequencing was PBMCs. This sequence originates from a male donor in good health and CMV-seronegative. This chain joins TRBV5-1 to TRBJ1-1, with 8 bases in between that match TRBD1. The CDR3 is CASSSQGANTEAFF. DNA sequence: TGCGCCAGCAGCTCGCAGGGGGCGAACACTGAAGCTTTCTTT. Beyond the CDR3, the reference TRBV5-1 and TRBJ1-1 genes provide the residues; the full variable domain reads: KAGVTQTPRYLIKTRGQQVTLSCSPISGHRSVSWYQQTPGQGLQFLFEYFSETQRNKGNFPGRFSGRQFSNSRSEMNVSTLELGDSALYLCASSSQGANTEAFFGQGTRLTVV.